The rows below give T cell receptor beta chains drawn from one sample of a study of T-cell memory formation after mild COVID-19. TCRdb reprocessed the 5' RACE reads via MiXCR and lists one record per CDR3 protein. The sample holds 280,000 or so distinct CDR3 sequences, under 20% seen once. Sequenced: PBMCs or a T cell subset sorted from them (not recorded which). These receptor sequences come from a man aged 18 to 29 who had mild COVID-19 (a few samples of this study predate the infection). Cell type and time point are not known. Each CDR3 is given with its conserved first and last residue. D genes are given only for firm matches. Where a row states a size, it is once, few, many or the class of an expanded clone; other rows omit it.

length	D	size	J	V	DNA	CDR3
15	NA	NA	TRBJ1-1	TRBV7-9	TGTGCCAGCAGCTTGTGGACAGTGAAGAACACTGAAGCTTTCTTT	CASSLWTVKNTEAFF
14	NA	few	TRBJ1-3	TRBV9	TGTGCCAGCAGCGTCGACCTCTCTGGAAACACCATATATTTT	CASSVDLSGNTIYF
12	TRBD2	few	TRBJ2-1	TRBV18	TGTGCCAGCTCACCACTAGCGGGGGAGCAGTTCTTC	CASSPLAGEQFF
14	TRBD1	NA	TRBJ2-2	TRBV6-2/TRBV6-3	TGTGCCAGCAGAAAGGACAGGGCGGGCGGGGAGCTGTTTTTT	CASRKDRAGGELFF
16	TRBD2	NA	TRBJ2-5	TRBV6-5	TGTGCCAGCAGTTACTCGGGAGGGTTGGATGTAGAGACCCAGTACTTC	CASSYSGGLDVETQYF
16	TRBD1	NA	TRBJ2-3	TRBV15	TGTGCCACCAGCAGTCCACAGGGGTACATCACAGATACGCAGTATTTT	CATSSPQGYITDTQYF
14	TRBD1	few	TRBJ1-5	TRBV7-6	TGTGCCAGCAGCAAAGGACAGGTCAATCAGCCCCAGCATTTT	CASSKGQVNQPQHF
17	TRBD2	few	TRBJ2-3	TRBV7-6	TGTGCCAGCAGCCAATGGGAACTAGCGGGGAGCATGAATACGCAGTATTTT	CASSQWELAGSMNTQYF
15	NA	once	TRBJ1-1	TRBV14	TGTGCCAGCAGCCTTAGAACAGGGAAGTTAGGTGAAGCTTTCTTT	CASSLRTGKLGEAFF
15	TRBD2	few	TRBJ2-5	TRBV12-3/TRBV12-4	TGTGCCAGCAGCCCCGGCGGGGGGGCGCAAGAGACCCAGTACTTC	CASSPGGGAQETQYF
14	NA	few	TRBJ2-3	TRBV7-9	TGTGCCAGCAGCTTGCTACGGGGGCAAGATACGCAGTATTTT	CASSLLRGQDTQYF
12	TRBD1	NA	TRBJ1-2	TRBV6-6	TGTGCCACCTTGGACAGGGGGTATGGCTACACCTTC	CATLDRGYGYTF
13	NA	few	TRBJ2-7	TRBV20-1	TGCAGTACCTTAGACAGGAGCTCCTACGAGCAGTACTTC	CSTLDRSSYEQYF
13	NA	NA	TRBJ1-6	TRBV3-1	TGTGCCAGCAGTTCGGAGTTGGGTTCACCCCTCCACTTT	CASSSELGSPLHF
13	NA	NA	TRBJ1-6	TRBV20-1	TGCAGTGCACCGGGATCGGGGGATTCACCCCTCCACTTT	CSAPGSGDSPLHF
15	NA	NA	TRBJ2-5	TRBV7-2	TGTGCCAGCAGCTTACAAGCCCTCCTCGTGGAGACCCAGTACTTC	CASSLQALLVETQYF
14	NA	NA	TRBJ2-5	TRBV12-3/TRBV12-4	TGTGCCAGCAGGAACTCAGGACGGAAAGAGACCCAGTACTTC	CASRNSGRKETQYF
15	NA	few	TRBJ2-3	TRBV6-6	TGTGCCAGCAGTTACGGGGATCCTAGCACAGATACGCAGTATTTT	CASSYGDPSTDTQYF
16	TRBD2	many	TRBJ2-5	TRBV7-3	TGTGCCAGCAGCTTAACCGGGGGGAGTTCTCGGGAGACCCAGTACTTC	CASSLTGGSSRETQYF
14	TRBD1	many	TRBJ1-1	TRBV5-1	TGCGCCAGCAGCTTGCTACAGGGGGCAACTGAAGCTTTCTTT	CASSLLQGATEAFF
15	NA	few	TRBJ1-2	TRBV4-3	TGCGCCAGCAGCCAAACTCCGGGACAAAGTAGTGGCTACACCTTC	CASSQTPGQSSGYTF
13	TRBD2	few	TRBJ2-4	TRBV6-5	TGTGCCAGCAGTGAAGCGGGGGGAAACATTCAGTACTTC	CASSEAGGNIQYF
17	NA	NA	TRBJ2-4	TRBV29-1	TGCAGCGTATCTATCCGGTGGGGCGTCTCCGCCAAAAACATTCAGTACTTC	CSVSIRWGVSAKNIQYF
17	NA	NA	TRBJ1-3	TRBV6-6	TGTGCCAGCAGTTACTCATATGGGCGGCTTTCTGGAAACACCATATATTTT	CASSYSYGRLSGNTIYF
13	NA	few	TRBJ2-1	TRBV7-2	TGTGCCAGCAGCTTGCCGCCAGCGGGTGAGCAGTTCTTC	CASSLPPAGEQFF
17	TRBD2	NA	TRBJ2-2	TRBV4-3	TGCGCCAGCAGCCAAGATAGGAGCGGGGGGGCCTACGGGGAGCTGTTTTTT	CASSQDRSGGAYGELFF
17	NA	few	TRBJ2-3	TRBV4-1	TGCGCCAGCAGCCAAGATTGGGAGGGGGCCGAGGGAGATACGCAGTATTTT	CASSQDWEGAEGDTQYF
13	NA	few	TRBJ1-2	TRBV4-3	TGCGCCAGCAGCCAGGACGGGTCCTATGGCTACACCTTC	CASSQDGSYGYTF
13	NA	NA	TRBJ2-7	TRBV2	TGTGCCAGCAGCCATGGGGGGTTCTACGAGCAGTACTTC	CASSHGGFYEQYF